The 20 T cell receptor beta chains listed next were all sequenced from one sample in a study of blood T cell repertoires in COVID-19. The repertoire was sequenced with immunoSEQ multiplex PCR; TCRdb's copy has only in-frame clones and lacks some. In the table there are about 140,000 clones, about 86% of which are singletons. Material: peripheral blood. The receptor set was obtained from a woman aged 55-70 years with acute or convalescent COVID-19.

The chain carries TRBV29-1 and TRBJ1-2; no firm D call. V lost 5 bases and J 4 bases, leaving 11 bases between the germline ends. Germline CDR1 is SQVTM and CDR2 is ANQGSEA. This CDR3 spans 12 amino acids. Here the CDR3 reads CSVLREAYGYTF. CDR3 in DNA: TGCAGCGTTTTACGGGAGGCCTATGGCTACACCTTC.

The V call is TRBV3-1 (or the pseudogene TRBV3-2), the J call TRBJ1-2; the D is unclear. There are 14 residues in the CDR3. CDR1 and CDR2 (germline): LGHDT, YNNKEL (reference sequence). The V end was cut by 0 bases, the J end by 8 bases, with 13 bases between. As DNA, the CDR3 is TGTGCCAGCAGCCAAGAAGCGGCGCGGAGGGGCTACACCTTC. Its protein is CASSQEAARRGYTF.

This sequence joins TRBV4-1 and TRBJ1-3; D might be TRBD1 (5 bases). Per germline, CDR1 MGHRA and CDR2 YSYEKL. Trimming took off 2 bases at V and 7 bases at J, with 18 bases between the two ends. The CDR3 is 16 amino acids. CDR3 in DNA: TGCGCCAGCAGCCAATCCTACCCGCAGGGTCCTAACACCATATATTTT. This sequence encodes CASSQSYPQGPNTIYF.

The V gene is TRBV11-2, the J gene TRBJ2-1; D is perhaps TRBD2 (5 bases). The germline gives CDR1 SGHAT, CDR2 FQNNGV. V gave up 5 bases and J gave up 6 bases, with 17 bases separating them. The CDR3 is 15 amino acids. CDR3 amino acids: CASSSGGLPANEQFF. CDR3 sequence (DNA): TGTGCCAGCAGCAGCGGAGGCCTCCCAGCCAATGAGCAGTTCTTC.

The chain employs TRBV29-1 and TRBJ1-1; tentative D call: TRBD1 (6 bases). The CDR3 consists of 13 residues. From germline, CDR1 is SQVTM and CDR2 ANQGSEA. Trimming left V 4 bases short and J 2 bases short, with 11 bases between. The CDR3 sequence is CSVAGRGNTEAFF. Written as DNA, the CDR3 is TGCAGCGTTGCGGGCAGGGGCAACACTGAAGCTTTCTTT.

V gene TRBV7-2 combines with J gene TRBJ2-5, with D possibly matching TRBD2 (5 bases). CDR3 length: 16 amino acids. Trimming left V 1 base short and J 2 bases short, with 14 bases between. Germline V gene sequence: CDR1 SGHTA, CDR2 FQGNSA. The CDR3 loop reads CASSLDPGRLQETQYF. The CDR3 nucleotides are TGTGCCAGCAGCTTAGACCCGGGGAGACTTCAAGAGACCCAGTACTTC.

This chain links TRBV12-5 with TRBJ1-2, with 7 bases lining up with TRBD1. This CDR3 has 17 residues. V shed 5 bases and J 4 bases; nucleotides not matched to a gene: 16. Germline CDR1 and CDR2: LGHNT and FRNRAP. The CDR3 reads CASGGPRQGSGVYGYTF. CDR3 DNA: TGTGCTAGTGGTGGCCCCCGACAGGGTTCGGGCGTCTATGGCTACACCTTC.

This chain uses TRBV20-1 with TRBJ1-6; 10 bases line up with TRBD1. The J segment lost 10 bases and the V segment lost 3 bases, leaving 9 bases of the junction unmatched. Germline V gene sequence: CDR1 DFQATT, CDR2 SNEGSKA (reference sequence). The length of the CDR3 is 15 residues. The CDR3 bases are TGCAGTGCTAGTACGGACAGGGGGAAGTACTCACCCCTCCACTTT. Translating gives CSASTDRGKYSPLHF.

V usage is TRBV5-1 and J usage is TRBJ2-5; TRBD1 matches at 7 bases. The CDR3 runs to 15 residues. Germline CDR1 and CDR2: SGHRS and YFSETQ. Germline trimming cut 4 bases from V and 5 bases from J; bases unmatched to any gene: 11. DNA of the CDR3: TGCGCCAGCAGCCCCCGGGACAGCTCGAGGGAGACCCAGTACTTC. Its translation is CASSPRDSSRETQYF.

This sequence joins TRBV27 and TRBJ1-1; 8 bases line up with TRBD1. This CDR3 is built from 14 residues. V trimming: 7 bases; J trimming: 4 bases; junction bases outside the gene matches: 8. Germline V gives CDR1 MNHEY, CDR2 SMNVEV (reference sequence). The CDR3 bases are TGTGCCAGCAACGCTCAGGGGGCATCCACTGAAGCTTTCTTT. Amino acid sequence: CASNAQGASTEAFF.

The V and J genes are TRBV19 and TRBJ2-5, with a tentative D call TRBD2 (6 bases). The germline V gene has CDR1 LNHDA and CDR2 SQIVND (reference sequence). V dropped 1 base and J dropped 3 bases, with 18 bases sitting between them. This CDR3 has 17 residues. CDR3 residues: CASSIVRGTGGKETQYF. The CDR3 bases are TGTGCCAGTAGTATAGTAAGAGGGACTGGGGGTAAAGAGACCCAGTACTTC.

This rearrangement joins TRBV5-4 to TRBJ2-5; a weak D match, TRBD1 (6 bases). The germline CDR1 and CDR2 sequences are SGHNT and YYREEE (reference sequence). V gave up 6 bases and J gave up 1 base, with 7 bases separating them. CDR3 length: 12 residues. CDR3 region: CASKDSQETQYF. CDR3 nucleotides: TGTGCCAGCAAGGACAGCCAAGAGACCCAGTACTTC. The full variable domain, rest sourced from reference TRBV5-4 and TRBJ2-5, is ETGVTQSPTHLIKTRGQQVTLRCSSQSGHNTVSWYQQALGQGPQFIFQYYREEENGRGNFPPRFSGLQFPNYSSELNVNALELDDSALYLCASKDSQETQYFGPGTRLLVL.

CDR3 loop: CASSPDRAGNTEAFF. The CDR3 DNA reads TGTGCCAGTAGTCCTGACCGGGCGGGGAACACTGAAGCTTTCTTT. The J gene is TRBJ1-1, the V gene TRBV19, with D unresolved. CDR1 is LNHDA, CDR2 SQIVND, per germline (reference sequence). V lost 5 bases to trimming and J lost 1 base, with 14 bases between them. This CDR3 has 15 residues.

The CDR3 sequence is CASSHSPGLGGHEQYF. CDR3 DNA: TGTGCCAGCAGCCATTCACCGGGATTAGGGGGCCACGAGCAGTACTTC. This chain joins TRBV3-1 (or the pseudogene TRBV3-2) and TRBJ2-7; the match to TRBD1 covers 7 bases. The CDR3 length is 16 residues. Per the germline V gene, CDR1 is LGHDT and CDR2 is YNNKEL (reference sequence). After removal of 3 bases from V and 5 bases from J, the junction contained 13 bases not matched to a gene.

Regarding this clone: Other nucleotide sequences from this sample produce the same CDR3. This chain links TRBV5-1 with TRBJ1-2; 9 nucleotides align to TRBD1. J lost 8 bases, V lost 0 bases, and 5 bases had no gene match. Germline V gene data show CDR1 as SGHRS and CDR2 as YFSETQ. The CDR3 totals 14 residues. The DNA for the CDR3 is TGCGCCAGCAGCTTGGACAGGGGGCGTGACGGCTACACCTTC. It translates to CASSLDRGRDGYTF.

This clone occurred once. The chain joins TRBV6-5 to TRBJ1-5; 7 bases line up with TRBD1. Germline V gene sequence: CDR1 MNHEY, CDR2 SVGAGI. J was trimmed by 0 bases and V by 7 bases; bases with no gene match: 6. CDR3 length: 15 residues. CDR3 residues: CASMWGQYSNQPQHF. CDR3 DNA: TGTGCCAGCATGTGGGGACAGTATAGCAATCAGCCCCAGCATTTT.

This chain uses TRBV13 with TRBJ2-1; TRBD2 might be the D (5 bases). This CDR3 has 15 residues. In germline, CDR1 is PRHDT, CDR2 FYEKMQ (reference sequence). Trimming removed 1 base at V and 1 base at J, with 8 bases between. CDR3 coding DNA: TGTGCCAGCAGCTTAGATCAGCGGTCCTACAATGAGCAGTTCTTC. Its protein is CASSLDQRSYNEQFF.

The chain combines TRBV23-1 with TRBJ1-1; no clear D. TRBV23-1 is reported as an ORF; its role is uncertain. The CDR3 loop spans 14 amino acids. V shed 4 bases and J shed 2 bases, with 11 bases lying between them. The DNA for the CDR3 is TGCGCCAGCAGTCGAAGGGAGTTCAACACTGAAGCTTTCTTT. Amino acid sequence: CASSRREFNTEAFF.

This chain uses TRBV27 with TRBJ2-2, with 9 bases matching TRBD2. Germline V CDR1 and CDR2: MNHEY, SMNVEV (reference sequence). CDR3 size: 15 residues. With 6 bases clipped from V and 7 bases from J, the junction kept 9 bases outside the gene matches. As DNA, the CDR3 is TGTGCCAGCAGACCGCGGGGGGGCCGCAACGGGGAGCTGTTTTTT. It yields the protein CASRPRGGRNGELFF.

The chain combines TRBV5-1 with TRBJ2-1; 10 bases line up with TRBD2. Germline V lookup: CDR1 SGHRS, CDR2 YFSETQ. V was pared by 1 base and J by 4 bases, with 5 bases of the junction left unmatched. There are 16 residues in the CDR3. The CDR3 sequence is CASSLISGGTYNEQFF. CDR3 DNA: TGCGCCAGCAGCTTGATTAGCGGGGGGACATACAATGAGCAGTTCTTC.